One and the same sample provided the 7 T cell receptor beta chains below, sequenced in a study of CD8 T cells in Susac syndrome. It was with random hexamers that roughly 0.45 to 1 ug RNA was reverse transcribed. Via MiXCR, TCRdb re-called the immunoSEQ multiplex PCR reads, giving one row per CDR3 protein. The repertoire holds 100,000 to 150,000 distinct CDR3 sequences, with about 95% as singletons. The specimen sequenced was CD4+ T cells from PBMCs. These receptors were obtained from a human donor in good health.

This sequence joins TRBV7-8 and TRBJ1-3, with TRBD1 as a possible D gene (6 bases). This CDR3 comprises 14 residues. Germline CDR1 SGHVS, CDR2 FQNEAQ. With 5 bases removed from V and 0 bases from J, the gap between germline ends came to 8 bases. The CDR3 reads CASSLQGSGNTIYF. Written as DNA, the CDR3 is TGTGCCAGCAGCCTACAGGGCTCTGGAAACACCATATATTTT.

V gene TRBV3-1 combines with J gene TRBJ2-2; TRBD1 matches 7 bases. The CDR3 runs to 13 residues. Per germline, CDR1 LGHDT and CDR2 YNNKEL (reference sequence). V lost 4 bases and J lost 6; bases outside the gene matches: 2. The CDR3 region is CASSPQGAGELFF. Written as DNA, the CDR3 is TGTGCCAGCAGCCCGCAGGGGGCCGGGGAGCTGTTTTTT.

The V call is TRBV19, the J call TRBJ2-4; 9 bases line up with TRBD1. CDR3 length: 14 amino acids. Germline assignment: CDR1 LNHDA and CDR2 SQIVND (reference sequence). After removal of 5 bases from V and 4 bases from J, the junction contained 3 bases not matched to a gene. DNA of the CDR3: TGTGCCAGTAGTCCCGGGACAGGGAAAAACATTCAGTACTTC. Translation gives CASSPGTGKNIQYF.

The chain carries TRBV5-1 and TRBJ1-2; tentatively, D is TRBD1 (6 bases). Germline V gene lookup returns CDR1 SGHRS and CDR2 YFSETQ. CDR3 length: 14 residues. V shed 0 bases and J shed 4 bases, with 10 bases lying between them. The CDR3 DNA sequence: TGCGCCAGCAGCTTGGCAGGACAGTCCTATGGCTACACCTTC. It translates to CASSLAGQSYGYTF.

The chain combines TRBV2 with TRBJ1-5; TRBD1 is a possible D gene (6 bases). The CDR3 sequence is 13 residues long. Trimming took 6 bases from V and 4 from J, leaving 10 bases between them. CDR1 and CDR2 from the germline V gene are SNHLY and FYNNEI. DNA for the CDR3: TGTGCCAGCAGGGGGGGGCCTAATCAGCCCCAGCATTTT. Protein product: CASRGGPNQPQHF. The full variable domain, with the rest looked up from reference TRBV2 and TRBJ1-5, is EPEVTQTPSHQVTQMGQEVILRCVPISNHLYFYWYRQILGQKVEFLVSFYNNEISEKSEIFDDQFSVERPDGSNFTLKIRSTKLEDSAMYFCASRGGPNQPQHFGDGTRLSIL.

V gene TRBV5-1 combines with J gene TRBJ2-7; 7 nucleotides line up with TRBD1. The germline V gene has CDR1 SGHRS and CDR2 YFSETQ. The CDR3 loop spans 13 amino acids. After removal of 4 bases from V and 7 bases from J, the junction contained 8 bases not matched to a gene. CDR3 in DNA: TGCGCCAGCAGCGGCAGGGGGTCGGGGGAGCAGTACTTC. Translating gives CASSGRGSGEQYF.

The V and J genes are TRBV2 and TRBJ2-1; TRBD1 is a possible D gene (6 bases). This CDR3 comprises 14 residues. V was shortened by 6 bases and J by 7 bases, with 16 bases between the two germline ends. The germline V gene has CDR1 SNHLY and CDR2 FYNNEI. CDR3 coding DNA: TGTGCCAGCAGGAAGAGGGTGCAGGGGAATGAGCAGTTCTTC. Its protein is CASRKRVQGNEQFF.